The source of this TCR beta chain is a study of identifying expanded T cells in peripheral blood. General study findings and limits: Clone count variance between approximately 2-week samples rose with total template count. Differentially abundant clones: 1 to 1.5 between replicates, 16.4 at roughly 15 days, around 19 at four.

Remarks on this clone: The antigen remains unidentified.

Healthy donors had no documented immune events, such as infections, while sampled. This CDR3 has 17 residues. The germline V gene has CDR1 MGHRA and CDR2 YSYEKL. Trimming cost V 1 base and J 3 bases; bases outside gene matches: 7. Clones were sequenced by immunoSEQ multiplex PCR, and TCRdb holds only the in-frame ones, with some missing. The sample includes around 100,000 clones, around 90% seen only once; the top ten take about 5.9%. The origin of this receptor is a person aged 18 to 75 in good health. Sequenced material: blood. The rearrangement joins TRBV4-1 to TRBJ2-3, with 10 bases matching TRBD2. CDR3 DNA: TGCGCCAGCAGCCAAGCAATTATAGCGGGGGGAACAGATACGCAGTATTTT. Protein: CASSQAIIAGGTDTQYF.